This TCR beta chain derives from a study of blood T cell repertoires in COVID-19. The overall study: The United States, Italy and Spain supplied acute and convalescent COVID-19 samples. The analysed material was cDNA or gDNA that came from T cells, B-cell-depleted T cells, or PBMCs.

Enrollment of patients from Seattle took place during active infection, with longitudinal follow-up. Study processing details: Reference gene primer amplification yielded estimated nucleated cell counts. Measured with immunoSEQ multiplex PCR; TCRdb has only the in-frame clones, and not every one. V and J calls and clone size are copied from that table; D and trimming were computed from the DNA. The sample carries around 250,000 clones, roughly 83% recorded once. Germline V gene lookup returns CDR1 LNHDA and CDR2 SQIVND (reference sequence). CDR3 length equals 15 residues. The V segment lost 4 bases and the J segment 7 bases; nucleotides outside the gene matches: 9. This clone was found a few times.

The V call is TRBV19, the J call TRBJ2-1; 8 nucleotides line up with TRBD2. This clonotype was obtained from a woman older than 75 with COVID-19, enrolled during active disease. The sample was peripheral blood. CDR3 nucleotides: TGTGCCAGTAGTACAGCGGGGGCCTCTCGGAATGAGCAGTTCTTC. It is translated as CASSTAGASRNEQFF.